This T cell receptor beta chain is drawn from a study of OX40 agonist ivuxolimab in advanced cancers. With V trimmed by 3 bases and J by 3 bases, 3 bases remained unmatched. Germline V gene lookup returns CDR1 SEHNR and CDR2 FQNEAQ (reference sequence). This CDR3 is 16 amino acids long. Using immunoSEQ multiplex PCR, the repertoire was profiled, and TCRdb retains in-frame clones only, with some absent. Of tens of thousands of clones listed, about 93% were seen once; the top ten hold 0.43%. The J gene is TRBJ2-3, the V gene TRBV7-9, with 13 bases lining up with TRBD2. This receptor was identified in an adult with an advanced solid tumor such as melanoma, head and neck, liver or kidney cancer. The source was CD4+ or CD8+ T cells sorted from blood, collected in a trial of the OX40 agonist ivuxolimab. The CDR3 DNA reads TGTGCCAGCAGCTTCGGACTAGCGGGAGAAACAGATACGCAGTATTTT. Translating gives CASSFGLAGETDTQYF. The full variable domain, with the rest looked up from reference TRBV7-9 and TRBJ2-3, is DTGVSQNPRHKITKRGQNVTFRCDPISEHNRLYWYRQTLGQGPEFLTYFQNEAQLEKSRLLSDRFSAERPKGSFSTLEIQRTEQGDSAMYLCASSFGLAGETDTQYFGPGTRLTVL.